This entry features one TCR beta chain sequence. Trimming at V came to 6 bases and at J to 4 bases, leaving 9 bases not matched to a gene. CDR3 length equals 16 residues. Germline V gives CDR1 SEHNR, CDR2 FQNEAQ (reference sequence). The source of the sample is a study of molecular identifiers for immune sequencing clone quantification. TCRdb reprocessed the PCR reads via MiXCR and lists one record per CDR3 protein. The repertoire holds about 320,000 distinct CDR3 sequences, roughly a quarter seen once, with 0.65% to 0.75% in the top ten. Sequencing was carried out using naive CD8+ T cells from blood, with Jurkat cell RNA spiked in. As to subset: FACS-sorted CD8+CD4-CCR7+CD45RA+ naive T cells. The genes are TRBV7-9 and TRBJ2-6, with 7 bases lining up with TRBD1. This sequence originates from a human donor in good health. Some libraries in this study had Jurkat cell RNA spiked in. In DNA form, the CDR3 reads TGTGCCAGCAGGCCACCAACAGGGGACGGGGCCAACGTCCTGACTTTC. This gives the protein CASRPPTGDGANVLTF. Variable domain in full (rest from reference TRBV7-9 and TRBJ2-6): DTGVSQNPRHKITKRGQNVTFRCDPISEHNRLYWYRQTLGQGPEFLTYFQNEAQLEKSRLLSDRFSAERPKGSFSTLEIQRTEQGDSAMYLCASRPPTGDGANVLTFGAGSRLTVL.